This T cell receptor beta chain came from a study of neurological immune-mediated disorders. TCRdb re-derived calls from the 5' RACE reads in MiXCR, one entry per CDR3 protein. The sample contains some 47,000 distinct CDR3 sequences, under 25% of which appear only once. This clonotype was seen many times. This CDR3 is 17 amino acids long. CDR1 is MDHEN and CDR2 is SYDVKM in the germline V gene. V lost 6 bases, J lost 4 bases, and 15 bases stayed unmatched. Stated time point: technical triplicate 3. Sequenced input: PBMCs. The source of this sequence is a man in his 60s with HTLV-1-associated myelopathy (HAM/TSP). The chain is built from TRBV28 and TRBJ2-1; 7 positions match TRBD1. The CDR3 region has the DNA TGTGCCAGCAGAATTATCGTTGCCGGGACAGAGTACAATGAGCAGTTCTTC. Encoded protein: CASRIIVAGTEYNEQFF.